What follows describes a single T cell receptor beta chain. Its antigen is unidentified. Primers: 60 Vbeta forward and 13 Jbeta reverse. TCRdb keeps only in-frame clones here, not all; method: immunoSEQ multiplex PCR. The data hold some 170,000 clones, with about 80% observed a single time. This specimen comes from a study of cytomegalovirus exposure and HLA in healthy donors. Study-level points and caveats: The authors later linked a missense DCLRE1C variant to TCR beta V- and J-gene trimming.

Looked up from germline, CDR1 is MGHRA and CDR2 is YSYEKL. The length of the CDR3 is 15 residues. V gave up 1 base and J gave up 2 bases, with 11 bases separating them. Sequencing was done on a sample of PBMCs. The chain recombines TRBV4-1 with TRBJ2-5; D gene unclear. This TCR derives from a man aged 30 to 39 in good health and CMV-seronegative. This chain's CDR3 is CASSQGTTRQETQYF. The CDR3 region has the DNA TGCGCCAGCAGCCAAGGTACTACCAGACAAGAGACCCAGTACTTC.